This TCR beta chain was obtained from a study of blood T cell repertoires in COVID-19. Overall study: There were acute and convalescent COVID-19 samples, and they came from the United States, Italy and Spain. PBMCs, B-cell-depleted T cells, or T cells were the source of the cDNA or gDNA that made up the material.

Original processing methods: How many nucleated cells were present was estimated from reference gene primer amplification. Produced via immunoSEQ multiplex PCR; TCRdb's table is partial and in-frame only. That table supplies the V and J calls and clone size; D and trimming were determined from the DNA. The sample lists around 140,000 clones, roughly 85% seen once, with over 2.5% in the top ten. Enrolled through a virtual design, the participants were between about 18 and 100 years of age and came from about two dozen US areas. Sequencing used PBMCs or T cells enriched from blood (not recorded which). The receptor was isolated from a woman in her forties or fifties who had recovered from COVID-19.

The CDR3 sequence: CASSRRRQGDGEQYF. DNA of the CDR3: TGTGCCAGCAGTAGGAGAAGGCAGGGGGACGGCGAGCAGTACTTC. This sequence joins TRBV27 and TRBJ2-7; 7 nucleotides agree with TRBD1. V was pared by 5 bases and J by 6 bases, with 13 bases of the junction left unmatched. The CDR3 contains 15 residues. Germline V gives CDR1 MNHEY, CDR2 SMNVEV (reference sequence).